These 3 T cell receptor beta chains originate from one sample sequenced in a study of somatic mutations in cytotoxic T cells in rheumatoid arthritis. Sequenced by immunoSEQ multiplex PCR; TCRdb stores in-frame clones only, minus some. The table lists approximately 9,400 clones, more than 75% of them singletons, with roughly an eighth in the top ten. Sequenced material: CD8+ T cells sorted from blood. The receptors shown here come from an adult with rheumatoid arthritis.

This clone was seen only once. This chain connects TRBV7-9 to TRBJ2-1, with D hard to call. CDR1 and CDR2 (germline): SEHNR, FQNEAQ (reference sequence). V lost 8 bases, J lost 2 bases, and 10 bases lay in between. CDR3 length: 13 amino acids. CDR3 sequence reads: CASRVGTYNEQFF. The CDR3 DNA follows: TGTGCCAGCCGAGTGGGGACCTACAATGAGCAGTTCTTC.

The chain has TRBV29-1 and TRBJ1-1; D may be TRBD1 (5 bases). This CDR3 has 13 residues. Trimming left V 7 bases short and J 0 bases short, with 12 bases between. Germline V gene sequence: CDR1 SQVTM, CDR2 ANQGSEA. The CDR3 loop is CSGHDSLNTEAFF. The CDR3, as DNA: TGCAGCGGGCACGACAGCCTGAACACTGAAGCTTTCTTT.

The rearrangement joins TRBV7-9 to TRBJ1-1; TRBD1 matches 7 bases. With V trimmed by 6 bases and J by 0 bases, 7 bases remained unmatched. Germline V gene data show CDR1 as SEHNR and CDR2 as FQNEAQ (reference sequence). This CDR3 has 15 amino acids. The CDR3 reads CASRLTGEMNTEAFF. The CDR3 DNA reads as TGTGCCAGCAGACTCACAGGGGAAATGAACACTGAAGCTTTCTTT.